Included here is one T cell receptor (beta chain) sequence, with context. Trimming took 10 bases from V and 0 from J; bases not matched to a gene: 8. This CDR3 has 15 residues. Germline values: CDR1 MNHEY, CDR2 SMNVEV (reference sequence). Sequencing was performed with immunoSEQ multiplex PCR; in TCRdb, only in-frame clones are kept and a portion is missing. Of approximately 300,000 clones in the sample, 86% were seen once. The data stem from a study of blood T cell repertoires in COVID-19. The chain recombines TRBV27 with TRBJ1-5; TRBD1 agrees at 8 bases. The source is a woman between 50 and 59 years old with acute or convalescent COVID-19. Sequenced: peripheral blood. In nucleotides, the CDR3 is TGTGCCACCGCGGACAGGGCCTATAGCAATCAGCCCCAGCATTTT. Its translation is CATADRAYSNQPQHF.